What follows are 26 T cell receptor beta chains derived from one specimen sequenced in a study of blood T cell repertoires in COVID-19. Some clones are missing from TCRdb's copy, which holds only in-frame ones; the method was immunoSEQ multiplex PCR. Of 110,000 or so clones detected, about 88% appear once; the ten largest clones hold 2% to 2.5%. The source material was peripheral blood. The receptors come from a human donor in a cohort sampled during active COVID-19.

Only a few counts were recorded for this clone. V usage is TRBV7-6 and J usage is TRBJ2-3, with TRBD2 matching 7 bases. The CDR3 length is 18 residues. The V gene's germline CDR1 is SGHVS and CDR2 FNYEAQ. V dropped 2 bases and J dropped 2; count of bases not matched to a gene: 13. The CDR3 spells CASSLWAPTSEITDTQYF. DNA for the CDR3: TGTGCCAGCAGCTTATGGGCCCCCACTAGCGAGATCACAGATACGCAGTATTTT.

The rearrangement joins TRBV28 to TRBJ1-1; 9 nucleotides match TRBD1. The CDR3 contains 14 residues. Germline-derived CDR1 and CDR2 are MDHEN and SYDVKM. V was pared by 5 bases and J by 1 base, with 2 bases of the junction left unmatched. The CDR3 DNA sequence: TGTGCCAGCAGTGGGGGACAGGGGAACACTGAAGCTTTCTTT. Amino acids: CASSGGQGNTEAFF.

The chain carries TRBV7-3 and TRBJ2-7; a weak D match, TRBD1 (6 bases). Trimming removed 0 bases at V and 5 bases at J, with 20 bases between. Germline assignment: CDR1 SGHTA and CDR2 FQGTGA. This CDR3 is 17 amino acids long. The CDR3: CASSLTATGGYGHEQYF. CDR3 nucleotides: TGTGCCAGCAGCTTAACGGCGACAGGAGGATATGGCCACGAGCAGTACTTC.

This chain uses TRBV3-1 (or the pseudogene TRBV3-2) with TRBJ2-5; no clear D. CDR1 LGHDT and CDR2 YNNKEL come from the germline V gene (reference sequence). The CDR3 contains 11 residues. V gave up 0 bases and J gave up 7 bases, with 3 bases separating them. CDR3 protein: CASSQDMTQYF. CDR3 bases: TGTGCCAGCAGCCAAGATATGACCCAGTACTTC.

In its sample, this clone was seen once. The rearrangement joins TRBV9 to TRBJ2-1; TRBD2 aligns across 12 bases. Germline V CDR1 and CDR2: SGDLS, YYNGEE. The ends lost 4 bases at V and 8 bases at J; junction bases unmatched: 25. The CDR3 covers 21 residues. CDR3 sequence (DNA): TGTGCCAGCAGCAAGAGCAGTCCGACACTAGCGGGGGGACTGCAGGGCCATGAGCAGTTCTTC. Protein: CASSKSSPTLAGGLQGHEQFF.

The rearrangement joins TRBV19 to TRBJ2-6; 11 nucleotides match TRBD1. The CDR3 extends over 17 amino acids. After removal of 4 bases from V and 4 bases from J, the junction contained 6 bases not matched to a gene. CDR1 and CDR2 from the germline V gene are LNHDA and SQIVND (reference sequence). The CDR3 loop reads CASSTGDRGAGANVLTF. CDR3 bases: TGTGCCAGTAGTACCGGGGACAGGGGGGCCGGGGCCAACGTCCTGACTTTC.

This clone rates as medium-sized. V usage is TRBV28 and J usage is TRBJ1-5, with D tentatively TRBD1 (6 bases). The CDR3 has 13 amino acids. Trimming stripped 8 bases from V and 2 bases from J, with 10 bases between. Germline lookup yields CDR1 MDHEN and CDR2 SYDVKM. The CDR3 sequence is CASQNRGNQPQHF. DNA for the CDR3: TGTGCCAGCCAAAACAGGGGCAATCAGCCCCAGCATTTT.

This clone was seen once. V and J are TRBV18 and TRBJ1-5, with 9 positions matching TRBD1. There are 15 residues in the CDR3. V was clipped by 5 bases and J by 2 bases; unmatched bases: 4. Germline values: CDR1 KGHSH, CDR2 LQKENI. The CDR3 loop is CASSEDRGGNQPQHF. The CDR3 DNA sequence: TGTGCCAGCTCAGAAGACAGGGGGGGCAATCAGCCCCAGCATTTT. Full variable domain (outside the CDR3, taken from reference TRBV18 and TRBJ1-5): NAGVMQNPRHLVRRRGQEARLRCSPMKGHSHVYWYRQLPEEGLKFMVYLQKENIIDESGMPKERFSAEFPKEGPSILRIQQVVRGDSAAYFCASSEDRGGNQPQHFGDGTRLSIL.

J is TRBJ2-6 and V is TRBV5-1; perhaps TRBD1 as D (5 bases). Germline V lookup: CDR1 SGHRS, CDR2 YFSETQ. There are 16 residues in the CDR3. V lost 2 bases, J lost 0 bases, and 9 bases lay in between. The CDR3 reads CASSLRRGSGANVLTF. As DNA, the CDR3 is TGCGCCAGCAGCTTACGAAGGGGCTCTGGGGCCAACGTCCTGACTTTC.

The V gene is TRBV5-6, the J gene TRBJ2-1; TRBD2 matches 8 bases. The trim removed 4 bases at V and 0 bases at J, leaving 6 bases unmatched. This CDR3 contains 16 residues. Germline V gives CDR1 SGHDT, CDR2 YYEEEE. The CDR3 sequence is CASSVTSGYSYNEQFF. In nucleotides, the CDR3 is TGTGCCAGCAGCGTTACTAGCGGTTACTCCTACAATGAGCAGTTCTTC.

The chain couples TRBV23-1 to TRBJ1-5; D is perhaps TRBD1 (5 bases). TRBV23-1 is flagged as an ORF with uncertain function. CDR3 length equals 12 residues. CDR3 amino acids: CAKGGGDQPQHF. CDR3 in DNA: TGCGCGAAAGGAGGAGGGGATCAGCCCCAGCATTTT.

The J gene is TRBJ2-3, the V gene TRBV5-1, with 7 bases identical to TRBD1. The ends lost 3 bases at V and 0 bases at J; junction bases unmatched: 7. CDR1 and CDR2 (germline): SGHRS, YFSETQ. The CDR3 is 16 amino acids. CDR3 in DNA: TGCGCCAGCAGCTCGGGACAGCTCTCTAGCACAGATACGCAGTATTTT. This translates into CASSSGQLSSTDTQYF.

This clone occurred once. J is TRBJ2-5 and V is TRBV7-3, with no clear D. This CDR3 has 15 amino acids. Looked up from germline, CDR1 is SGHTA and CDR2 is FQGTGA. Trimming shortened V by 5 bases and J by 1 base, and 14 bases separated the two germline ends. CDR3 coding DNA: TGTGCCAGCAGCGCTTGGGCCGGCCCCCAAGAGACCCAGTACTTC. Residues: CASSAWAGPQETQYF.

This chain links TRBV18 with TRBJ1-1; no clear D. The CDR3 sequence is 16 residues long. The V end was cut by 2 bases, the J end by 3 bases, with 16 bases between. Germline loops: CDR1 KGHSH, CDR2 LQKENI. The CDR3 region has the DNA TGTGCCAGCTCACCAACCCCCTTGGTGAGCTACACTGAAGCTTTCTTT. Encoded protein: CASSPTPLVSYTEAFF.

The chain's CDR3 is CASSNHRTDEKLFF. The CDR3 bases are TGTGCCAGCAGTAATCACCGGACAGACGAAAAACTGTTTTTT. The chain links TRBV6-5 to TRBJ1-4, with D possibly being TRBD1 (6 bases). The CDR3 contains 14 residues. Looked up from germline, CDR1 is MNHEY and CDR2 is SVGAGI. Trimming shortened V by 5 bases and J by 8 bases, and 15 bases separated the two germline ends.

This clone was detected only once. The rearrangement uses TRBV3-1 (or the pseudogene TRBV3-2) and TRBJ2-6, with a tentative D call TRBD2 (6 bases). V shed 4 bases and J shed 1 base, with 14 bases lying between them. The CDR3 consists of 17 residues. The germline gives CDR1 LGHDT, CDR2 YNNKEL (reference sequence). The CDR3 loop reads CASSPPRGISGANVLTF. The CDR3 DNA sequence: TGTGCCAGCAGCCCCCCTCGGGGGATTTCTGGGGCCAACGTCCTGACTTTC.

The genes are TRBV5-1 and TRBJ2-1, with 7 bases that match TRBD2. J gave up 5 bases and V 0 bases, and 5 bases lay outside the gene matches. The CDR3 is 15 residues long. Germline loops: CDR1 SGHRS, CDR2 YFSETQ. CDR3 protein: CASSLAGGNHNEQFF. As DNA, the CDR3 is TGCGCCAGCAGCTTGGCGGGGGGAAACCACAATGAGCAGTTCTTC.

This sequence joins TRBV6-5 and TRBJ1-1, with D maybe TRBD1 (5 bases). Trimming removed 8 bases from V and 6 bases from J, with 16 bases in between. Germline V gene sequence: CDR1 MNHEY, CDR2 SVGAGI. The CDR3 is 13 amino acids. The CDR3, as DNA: TGTGCCAGCGTAAGGGGCCGAGTGGCTGAAGCTTTCTTT. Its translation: CASVRGRVAEAFF.

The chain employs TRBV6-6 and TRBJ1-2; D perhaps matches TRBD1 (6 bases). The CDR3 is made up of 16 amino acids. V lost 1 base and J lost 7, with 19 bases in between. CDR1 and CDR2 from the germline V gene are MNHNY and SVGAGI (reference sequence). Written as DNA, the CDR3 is TGTGCCAGCAGTTACTTGGGGACAAGGCGCGCGGGTGGCTACACCTTC. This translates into CASSYLGTRRAGGYTF.

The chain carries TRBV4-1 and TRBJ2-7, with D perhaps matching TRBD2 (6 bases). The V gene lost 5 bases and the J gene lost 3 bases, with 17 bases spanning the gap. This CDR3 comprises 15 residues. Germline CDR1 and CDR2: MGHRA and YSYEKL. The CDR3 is CASSSGLNTVYEQYF. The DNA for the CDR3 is TGCGCCAGCAGCTCGGGACTGAACACAGTCTACGAGCAGTACTTC.

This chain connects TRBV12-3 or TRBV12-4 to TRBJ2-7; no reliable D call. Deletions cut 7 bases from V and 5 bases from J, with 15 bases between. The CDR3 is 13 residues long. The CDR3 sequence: CASNGGYRDEQYF. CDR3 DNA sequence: TGTGCCAGCAACGGCGGTTACCGGGACGAGCAGTACTTC.

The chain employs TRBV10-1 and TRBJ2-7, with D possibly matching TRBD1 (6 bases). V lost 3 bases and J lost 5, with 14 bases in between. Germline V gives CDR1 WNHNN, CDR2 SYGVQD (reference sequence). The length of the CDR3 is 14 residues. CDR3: CASSDNAGVDEQYF. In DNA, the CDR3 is TGCGCCAGCAGTGACAACGCAGGGGTAGACGAGCAGTACTTC.

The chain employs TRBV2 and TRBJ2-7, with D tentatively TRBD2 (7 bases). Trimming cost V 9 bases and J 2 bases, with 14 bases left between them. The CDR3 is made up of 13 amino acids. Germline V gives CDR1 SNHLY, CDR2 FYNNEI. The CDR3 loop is CARGASGAYEQYF. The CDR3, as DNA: TGTGCCAGGGGGGCTAGCGGAGCCTACGAGCAGTACTTC.

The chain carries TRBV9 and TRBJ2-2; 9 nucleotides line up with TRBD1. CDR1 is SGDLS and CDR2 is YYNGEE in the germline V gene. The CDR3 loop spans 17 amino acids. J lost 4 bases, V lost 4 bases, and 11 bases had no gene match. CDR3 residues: CASSLYWTGEGTGELFF. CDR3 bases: TGTGCCAGCAGCCTCTACTGGACAGGGGAGGGCACCGGGGAGCTGTTTTTT. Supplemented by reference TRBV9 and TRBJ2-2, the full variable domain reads DSGVTQTPKHLITATGQRVTLRCSPRSGDLSVYWYQQSLDQGLQFLIQYYNGEERAKGNILERFSAQQFPDLHSELNLSSLELGDSALYFCASSLYWTGEGTGELFFGEGSRLTVL.

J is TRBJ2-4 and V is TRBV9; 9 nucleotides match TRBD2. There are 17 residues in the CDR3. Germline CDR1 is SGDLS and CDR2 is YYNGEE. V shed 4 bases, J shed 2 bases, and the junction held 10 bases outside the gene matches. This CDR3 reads CASSPPRTSATKNIQYF. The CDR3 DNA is TGTGCCAGCAGCCCTCCTCGGACTAGCGCGACCAAAAACATTCAGTACTTC.

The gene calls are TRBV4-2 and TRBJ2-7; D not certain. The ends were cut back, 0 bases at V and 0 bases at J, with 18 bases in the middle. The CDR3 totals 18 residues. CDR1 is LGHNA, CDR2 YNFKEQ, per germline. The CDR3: CASSQDHDFAMDSYEQYF. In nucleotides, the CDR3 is TGTGCCAGCAGCCAAGATCATGACTTCGCCATGGACTCCTACGAGCAGTACTTC.